A selection of T cell receptor beta chains follows, all from one sample in a study of control samples from healthy donors and cancer patients. Assay used: immunoSEQ multiplex PCR; TCRdb lists only in-frame clones, some missing. This sample has about 180,000 clones; more than 85% occur once, and the top ten carry just over 2%. Sequenced input: blood. These receptor sequences come from a woman aged 40 to 50 in good health. Each CDR3 is given with its conserved first and last residue. A D gene is named only where the DNA matches it firmly. For some rows the clone size is stated as once, few or many, or as a class when expanded; others skip it.

V	J	D	size	CDR3	DNA
TRBV24-1	TRBJ2-7	NA	NA	CATRLARPYEQYF	TGTGCCACCAGGTTGGCTAGACCCTACGAGCAGTACTTC
TRBV6-6	TRBJ2-5	TRBD2	once	CASSYRSGGAGETQYF	TGTGCCAGCAGTTACCGTAGCGGGGGGGCCGGGGAGACCCAGTACTTC
TRBV4-1	TRBJ1-1	TRBD1	NA	CASSLGGTGWNTEAFF	TGCGCCAGCAGCCTAGGAGGGACAGGTTGGAACACTGAAGCTTTCTTT
TRBV12-3/TRBV12-4	TRBJ2-2	NA	NA	CASSPQGFGELFF	TGTGCCAGCAGCCCACAGGGCTTCGGGGAGCTGTTTTTT
TRBV11-3	TRBJ2-3	TRBD1	NA	CASSLRTGSSTDTQYF	TGTGCCAGCAGCCTTAGGACAGGTTCTAGCACAGATACGCAGTATTTT
TRBV7-6	TRBJ1-6	TRBD1	NA	CASSLDPGGANSPLHF	TGTGCCAGCAGCTTGGACCCAGGGGGCGCTAATTCACCCCTCCACTTT
TRBV18	TRBJ1-5	NA	NA	CASSTERQPQHF	TGTGCCAGCTCGACAGAGAGACAGCCCCAGCATTTT
TRBV7-6	TRBJ2-7	TRBD2	NA	CAASGGGKISITYEQYF	TGTGCCGCCTCGGGCGGGGGGAAGATATCAATTACCTACGAGCAGTACTTC
TRBV5-3	TRBJ2-3	NA	NA	CARPDHPPGVSTQYF	TGTGCCAGACCCGATCACCCCCCCGGGGTGAGTACGCAGTATTTT
TRBV3-1/TRBV3-2	TRBJ2-7	NA	NA	CASSQGFGSSYEQYF	TGTGCCAGCAGCCAAGGTTTTGGCAGCTCCTACGAGCAGTACTTC
TRBV13	TRBJ1-6	NA	NA	CASSLAGAYYNSPLHF	TGTGCCAGCAGCTTAGCGGGGGCTTACTATAATTCACCCCTCCACTTT
TRBV12-3/TRBV12-4	TRBJ1-1	NA	NA	CASSLVGVQAFF	TGTGCCAGCAGTTTAGTCGGCGTTCAGGCTTTCTTT
TRBV7-9	TRBJ1-4	NA	once	CASSPRTGKLFF	TGTGCCAGCAGCCCGAGGACGGGAAAACTGTTTTTT
TRBV10-2	TRBJ2-5	TRBD1	NA	CASTWDSQETQYF	TGCGCCAGCACCTGGGACAGCCAAGAGACCCAGTACTTC
TRBV5-1	TRBJ1-1	NA	NA	CASSLIPPGRLPGNTEAFF	TGCGCCAGCAGCTTGATTCCGCCAGGACGGCTCCCAGGGAACACTGAAGCTTTCTTT
TRBV5-6	TRBJ1-1	TRBD1	NA	CASSPGAQGAMMDTEAFF	TGTGCCAGCAGCCCAGGGGCCCAGGGGGCAATGATGGACACTGAAGCTTTCTTT
TRBV4-2	TRBJ1-5	NA	NA	CASSQDPIGVGGQPQHF	TGTGCCAGCAGCCAAGATCCGATAGGGGTTGGCGGTCAGCCCCAGCATTTT
TRBV21-1	TRBJ2-3	NA	NA	CASSKLPTDTQYF	TGTGCCAGCAGCAAACTTCCCACAGATACGCAGTATTTT
TRBV5-8	TRBJ2-3	NA	NA	CASSPWGASTDTQYF	TGTGCCAGCAGCCCCTGGGGGGCTAGCACAGATACGCAGTATTTT
TRBV5-1	TRBJ1-6	TRBD1	NA	CASRPDRVLASPLHF	TGCGCCAGCAGACCAGACAGGGTTCTGGCTTCACCCCTCCACTTT
TRBV5-6	TRBJ2-7	NA	NA	CASSLGGGSYEQYF	TGTGCCAGCAGCTTGGGAGGGGGGTCCTACGAGCAGTACTTC
TRBV10-3	TRBJ1-1	NA	NA	CAIKGRGTEAFF	TGTGCCATCAAAGGCCGGGGCACTGAAGCTTTCTTT
TRBV29-1	TRBJ1-6	TRBD1	NA	CSVDARDSLRPPNSPLHF	TGCAGCGTCGACGCCCGGGACAGTTTGAGACCCCCTAATTCACCCCTCCACTTT
TRBV28	TRBJ1-3	TRBD1	once	CASSPGQVSGNTIYF	TGTGCCAGCAGTCCGGGACAGGTCTCTGGAAACACCATATATTTT
TRBV24-1	TRBJ2-1	TRBD2	NA	CATSDSSSGEYNEQFF	TGTGCCACCAGTGATTCCTCTAGCGGGGAGTACAATGAGCAGTTCTTC
TRBV11-2	TRBJ1-2	NA	NA	CASSLGGTPPSYGYTF	TGTGCCAGCAGCTTAGGCGGGACCCCTCCGAGCTATGGCTACACCTTC
TRBV14	TRBJ2-6	NA	NA	CASSLQGTGGANVLTF	TGTGCCAGCAGCCTACAGGGTACGGGTGGGGCCAACGTCCTGACTTTC
TRBV13	TRBJ2-3	TRBD2	NA	CASSEGGWASGDTDTQYF	TGTGCCAGCAGCGAGGGCGGGTGGGCTAGCGGGGACACAGATACGCAGTATTTT
TRBV4-2	TRBJ1-1	NA	NA	CASSQVEGNTEAFF	TGTGCCAGCAGCCAAGTAGAGGGTAACACTGAAGCTTTCTTT
TRBV5-1	TRBJ2-7	NA	NA	CASSPENYEQYF	TGCGCCAGCAGCCCTGAGAACTACGAGCAGTACTTC
TRBV5-1	TRBJ1-6	NA	NA	CASSLRQGHSPLHF	TGCGCCAGCAGCTTGAGGCAGGGGCATTCACCCCTCCACTTT
TRBV21-1	TRBJ1-6	NA	NA	CASSKPQYYNSPLHF	TGTGCCAGCAGCAAACCACAGTACTATAATTCACCCCTCCACTTT
TRBV12-5	TRBJ1-3	TRBD1	NA	CASLGQDHWGNTIYF	TGTGCTAGTCTCGGACAGGACCACTGGGGAAACACCATATATTTT
TRBV29-1	TRBJ1-2	TRBD1	NA	CSVEDYTGGVYGYTF	TGCAGCGTCGAAGATTATACAGGGGGCGTCTATGGCTACACCTTC
TRBV28	TRBJ1-5	NA	NA	CASSFGRQPQHF	TGTGCCAGCAGTTTCGGACGTCAGCCCCAGCATTTT
TRBV6-6	TRBJ2-1	TRBD2	NA	CASSRLGGDTSTMSHRPEQFF	TGTGCCAGCAGCCGCCTCGGGGGGGACACCTCTACAATGAGCCACCGCCCTGAGCAGTTCTTC